One and the same sample provided the 16 T cell receptor beta chains below, sequenced in a study of blood T cell repertoires in COVID-19. Only in-frame clones appear in the TCRdb table, and some are missing; sequencing was by immunoSEQ multiplex PCR. The sample carries about 67,000 clones, around 86% recorded once. Input material: peripheral blood. The source is a man aged 50 to 60 with active COVID-19.

The rearrangement joins TRBV30 to TRBJ1-6, with 7 bases that match TRBD1. Germline trimming cut 0 bases from V and 8 bases from J; bases unmatched to any gene: 10. There are 16 residues in the CDR3. Looked up from germline, CDR1 is GTSNPN and CDR2 is SVGIG (reference sequence). The chain's CDR3 is CAWSVQWDSADSPLHF. CDR3 DNA sequence: TGTGCCTGGAGTGTACAGTGGGACAGCGCAGATTCACCCCTCCACTTT.

The V call is TRBV24-1, the J call TRBJ2-1, with 8 bases lining up with TRBD2. After removal of 3 bases from V and 2 bases from J, the junction contained 2 bases not matched to a gene. This CDR3 is 15 amino acids long. Germline CDR1 KGHDR, CDR2 SFDVKD. The CDR3: CATSDRGGTYNEQFF. The CDR3 nucleotides read TGTGCCACCAGTGATCGCGGGGGGACCTACAATGAGCAGTTCTTC.

This rearrangement joins TRBV2 to TRBJ1-1; 8 nucleotides agree with TRBD1. From germline, CDR1 is SNHLY and CDR2 FYNNEI. V lost 7 bases to trimming and J lost 6 bases; unmatched junction nucleotides: 13. The CDR3 spans 15 residues. In nucleotides, the CDR3 is TGTGCCAGCAAACGAGCACAGGGGGATGAGCCTGAAGCTTTCTTT. Encoded protein: CASKRAQGDEPEAFF.

The genes are TRBV4-1 and TRBJ2-7; D perhaps matches TRBD1 (5 bases). The CDR3 has 17 residues. CDR1 and CDR2 from the germline V gene are MGHRA and YSYEKL. The V end was cut by 0 bases, the J end by 2 bases, with 17 bases between. CDR3 in DNA: TGCGCCAGCAGCCAAGATGATGGGGCAGCCTCACCCTACGAGCAGTACTTC. It translates to CASSQDDGAASPYEQYF.

The genes are TRBV7-2 and TRBJ2-1; 12 bases line up with TRBD2. This CDR3 is built from 13 residues. Germline values: CDR1 SGHTA, CDR2 FQGNSA. V shed 6 bases, J shed 7 bases, and the junction held 1 base outside the gene matches. CDR3 sequence (DNA): TGTGCCAGCAGGACTAGCGGGGGTAATGAGCAGTTCTTC. Translating it yields CASRTSGGNEQFF.

The chain has TRBV7-2 and TRBJ2-2; D is ambiguous. From germline, CDR1 is SGHTA and CDR2 FQGNSA. The V and J ends lost 2 bases and 0 bases respectively, with 13 bases between them. The CDR3 loop spans 17 amino acids. The CDR3 DNA follows: TGTGCCAGCAGCTTACCCCTCTCAGACACGAACACCGGGGAGCTGTTTTTT. Translated: CASSLPLSDTNTGELFF.

V usage is TRBV4-1 and J usage is TRBJ2-3; the D gene is possibly TRBD2 (6 bases). V was cut by 4 bases and J by 5 bases, with 13 bases left in between. The germline V gene has CDR1 MGHRA and CDR2 YSYEKL. The length of the CDR3 is 14 residues. The CDR3 loop is CASSPPGTRDTQYF. The CDR3 nucleotides read TGCGCCAGCAGCCCCCCCGGGACTCGAGATACGCAGTATTTT.

The CDR3 coding sequence is TGTGCCAGCAAGGGGGCAGGGGCTACTAATGAAAAACTGTTTTTT. Encoded protein: CASKGAGATNEKLFF. The chain joins TRBV27 to TRBJ1-4; 7 positions agree with TRBD1. Germline V gene sequence: CDR1 MNHEY, CDR2 SMNVEV (reference sequence). V shed 7 bases, J shed 2 bases, and the junction held 7 bases outside the gene matches. The CDR3 contains 15 residues.

The chain has TRBV6-1 and TRBJ1-2; TRBD1 is a possible D gene (6 bases). Per the germline V gene, CDR1 is MNHNS and CDR2 is SASEGT. This CDR3 has 15 residues. V dropped 2 bases and J dropped 8 bases, with 18 bases sitting between them. As DNA, the CDR3 is TGTGCCAGCAGTGAACGCGGACAGTCCTTGGGAGGCTACACCTTC. Its protein is CASSERGQSLGGYTF.

This clone was counted a single time. The rearrangement uses TRBV23-1 and TRBJ2-5, with 7 bases lining up with TRBD1. TRBV23-1 is labeled an ORF, and its function is uncertain. V shed 2 bases, J shed 0 bases, and the junction held 12 bases outside the gene matches. This CDR3 has 18 residues. The CDR3 region has the DNA TGCGCCAGCAGTCAAAACCCCTGTAGGGGGCGGCACCAAGAGACCCAGTACTTC. This gives the protein CASSQNPCRGRHQETQYF.

The rearrangement joins TRBV7-3 to TRBJ2-1; TRBD2 might be the D (6 bases). CDR1 is SGHTA and CDR2 is FQGTGA in the germline V gene. The CDR3 sequence is 16 residues long. The V gene lost 5 bases and the J gene lost 0 bases, with 14 bases spanning the gap. CDR3 sequence (DNA): TGTGCCAGCAGCCAGGGACTTCCGAGCTCCTACAATGAGCAGTTCTTC. This sequence encodes CASSQGLPSSYNEQFF.

The chain combines TRBV18 with TRBJ1-1, with unresolved D. From germline, CDR1 is KGHSH and CDR2 LQKENI. This CDR3 has 12 amino acids. The V gene lost 3 bases and the J gene lost 5 bases, with 7 bases spanning the gap. The CDR3 coding sequence is TGTGCCAGCTCACCGGGGAGGACTGAAGCTTTCTTT. This translates into CASSPGRTEAFF.

The rearrangement joins TRBV7-9 to TRBJ2-7; D remains ambiguous. V lost 1 base and J 5 bases, leaving 9 bases between the germline ends. This CDR3 has 13 residues. Germline CDR1 SEHNR, CDR2 FQNEAQ (reference sequence). CDR3 sequence reads: CASSLVNSHEQYF. DNA for the CDR3: TGTGCCAGCAGCTTAGTGAACAGCCACGAGCAGTACTTC.

This chain connects TRBV30 to TRBJ1-5; 9 bases match TRBD1. V was clipped by 6 bases and J by 8 bases; unmatched bases: 14. Germline loops: CDR1 GTSNPN, CDR2 SVGIG (reference sequence). This CDR3 has 15 amino acids. The CDR3 spells CACSRRDRDFEPQHF. The CDR3 DNA reads TGTGCCTGCTCACGACGGGACAGGGATTTTGAGCCCCAGCATTTT.

The gene calls are TRBV5-6 and TRBJ1-1; a weak D match, TRBD1 (5 bases). V was clipped by 3 bases and J by 4 bases, with 10 bases between them. Germline V gene lookup returns CDR1 SGHDT and CDR2 YYEEEE. This CDR3 has 13 amino acids. CDR3: CASSSGGGTEAFF. The CDR3 nucleotides read TGTGCCAGCAGCTCTGGGGGGGGCACTGAAGCTTTCTTT.

CDR3 amino acids: CSAGGNNEQFF. CDR3 in DNA: TGCAGTGCGGGGGGGAACAATGAGCAGTTCTTC. The chain recombines TRBV20-1 with TRBJ2-1; TRBD2 aligns across 7 bases. CDR1 and CDR2 (germline): DFQATT, SNEGSKA (reference sequence). The CDR3 covers 11 residues. V trimming: 6 bases; J trimming: 5 bases; junction bases outside the gene matches: 1.